The T cell receptor beta chain described here comes from a study of T cells in localized non-small cell lung cancer. General study findings and limits: Heterogeneity remains possible, as sequencing covered one tumor region only. Longer overall survival was associated with a higher density of T cells in the blood. Adjacent lung exhibited a median of 57 among the 100 most abundant tumor clones. Compared with tumor, uninvolved adjacent lung displayed greater T cell clonality, ranking highest overall.

V was trimmed by 3 bases and J by 1 base, leaving 8 bases between them. The CDR3 covers 14 residues. Germline V lookup: CDR1 SGHTA, CDR2 FQGNSA. Clones were sequenced by immunoSEQ multiplex PCR, and TCRdb holds only the in-frame ones, with some missing. Of around 36,000 clones detected, about 76% appear once; the ten largest clones hold under 45%. In regard to this clone: The antigen is undetermined.

The input for sequencing was PBMCs, taken before any cancer treatment. This chain links TRBV7-2 with TRBJ2-3, with a tentative D call TRBD2 (5 bases). This TCR came from a woman aged 35-70 years with stage II squamous cell lung carcinoma. CDR3 DNA: TGTGCCAGCAGCTTGGGAGCCGGCACAGATACGCAGTATTTT. Translated: CASSLGAGTDTQYF.